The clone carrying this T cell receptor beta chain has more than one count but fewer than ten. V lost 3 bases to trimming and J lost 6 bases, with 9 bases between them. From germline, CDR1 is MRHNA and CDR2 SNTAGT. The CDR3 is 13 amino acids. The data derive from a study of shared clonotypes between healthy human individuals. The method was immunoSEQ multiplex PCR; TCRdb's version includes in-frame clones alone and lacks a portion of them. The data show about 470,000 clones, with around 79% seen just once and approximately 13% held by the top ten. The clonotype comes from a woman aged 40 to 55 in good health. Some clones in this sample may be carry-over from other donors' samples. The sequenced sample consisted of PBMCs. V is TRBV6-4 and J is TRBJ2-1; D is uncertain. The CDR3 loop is CASSERLLNEQFF. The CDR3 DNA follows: TGTGCCAGCAGTGAAAGACTCCTCAATGAGCAGTTCTTC.